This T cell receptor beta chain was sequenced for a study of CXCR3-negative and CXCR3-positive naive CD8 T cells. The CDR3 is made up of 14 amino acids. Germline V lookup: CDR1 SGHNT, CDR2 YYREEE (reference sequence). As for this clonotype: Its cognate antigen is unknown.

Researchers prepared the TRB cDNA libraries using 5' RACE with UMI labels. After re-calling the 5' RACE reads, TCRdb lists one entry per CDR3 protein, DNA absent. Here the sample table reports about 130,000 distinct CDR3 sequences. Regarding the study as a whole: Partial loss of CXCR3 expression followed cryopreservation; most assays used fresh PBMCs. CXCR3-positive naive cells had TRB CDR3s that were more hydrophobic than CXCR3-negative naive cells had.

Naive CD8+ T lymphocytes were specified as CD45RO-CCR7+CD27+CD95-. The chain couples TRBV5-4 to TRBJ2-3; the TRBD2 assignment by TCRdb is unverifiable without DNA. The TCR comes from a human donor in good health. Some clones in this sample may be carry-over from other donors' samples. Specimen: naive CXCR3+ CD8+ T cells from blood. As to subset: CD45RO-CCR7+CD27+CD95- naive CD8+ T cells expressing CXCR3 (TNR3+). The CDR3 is CASSFWRVTDTQYF. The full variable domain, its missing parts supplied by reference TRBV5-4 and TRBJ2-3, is ETGVTQSPTHLIKTRGQQVTLRCSSQSGHNTVSWYQQALGQGPQFIFQYYREEENGRGNFPPRFSGLQFPNYSSELNVNALELDDSALYLCASSFWRVTDTQYFGPGTRLTVL.